The 7 T cell receptor beta chains in this list originate from one sample, sequenced in a study of cytomegalovirus exposure and HLA in healthy donors. PCR employed 60 Vbeta and 13 Jbeta primers. Sequenced by immunoSEQ multiplex PCR; TCRdb stores in-frame clones only, minus some. The repertoire holds some 130,000 clones, with 75% to 80% as singletons. The source material was PBMCs. Receptor source: a male donor in good health and CMV-seronegative.

This chain connects TRBV7-3 to TRBJ2-3, with D possibly matching TRBD2 (6 bases). Trimming left V 6 bases short and J 2 bases short, with 9 bases between. The CDR3 has 13 amino acids. From germline, CDR1 is SGHTA and CDR2 FQGTGA. The CDR3 DNA reads TGTGCCAGCAGGGAGGGGCCCACAGATACGCAGTATTTT. Its translation is CASREGPTDTQYF.

The chain employs TRBV21-1 and TRBJ2-3; whether TRBD1, the table's D call, matches the DNA was not checked. TRBV21-1 is termed a pseudogene. The CDR3 consists of 16 residues. Written as DNA, the CDR3 is TGTGCCAGCAGCATCAACAGGGACCCCAGCACAGATACGCAGTATTTT. This sequence encodes CASSINRDPSTDTQYF.

This sequence joins TRBV19 and TRBJ1-1; tentatively, D is TRBD1 (6 bases). This CDR3 contains 15 residues. The germline gives CDR1 LNHDA, CDR2 SQIVND (reference sequence). V was trimmed by 8 bases and J by 8 bases, leaving 24 bases between them. CDR3 region: CASSLGGRKLHEAFF. CDR3 in DNA: TGTGCCAGTTCCCTAGGGGGACGGAAACTACACGAAGCTTTCTTT.

The chain uses TRBV6-4 and TRBJ2-1; D might be TRBD1 (6 bases). V lost 4 bases to trimming and J lost 0 bases, with 16 bases between them. The CDR3 has 17 residues. Germline V CDR1 and CDR2: MRHNA, SNTAGT. CDR3 region: CASSVRGDFSSYNEQFF. The CDR3, as DNA: TGTGCCAGCAGTGTCAGGGGTGACTTCAGCTCCTACAATGAGCAGTTCTTC.

This clone was seen just once. The V gene is TRBV10-3, the J gene TRBJ2-4, with TRBD1 matching 7 bases. CDR1 and CDR2 (germline): ENHRY, SYGVKD. The V gene end was trimmed by 4 bases and the J gene end by 0 bases; junction bases not matched to a gene: 3. CDR3 length: 15 amino acids. CDR3 nucleotide sequence: TGTGCCATCAGTGCAACAGGGGTAGCCAAAAACATTCAGTACTTC. Amino acids: CAISATGVAKNIQYF.

V gene TRBV29-1 combines with J gene TRBJ1-1; D gene ambiguous. The germline V and J ends were trimmed by 0 bases and 4 bases, with 3 bases remaining between them. This CDR3 is built from 11 residues. CDR1 is SQVTM, CDR2 ANQGSEA, per germline. CDR3 sequence reads: CSVEDGTEAFF. The DNA of the CDR3 is TGCAGCGTTGAAGACGGCACTGAAGCTTTCTTT.

In this sample, this clone turned up once. Because the CDR3's place on the DNA is in doubt, the DNA is left out and the CDR3 is given as listed by TCRdb. J is TRBJ2-2 and V is TRBV6-5; the tabulated D call, TRBD2, remains unverified against the DNA. Per germline, CDR1 MNHEY and CDR2 SVGAGI. The CDR3 contains 15 residues when both ends are counted. This chain's CDR3 is CASSSSGSAGGELFF.